One and the same sample provided the 24 T cell receptor beta chains below, sequenced in a study of blood T cell repertoires in COVID-19. The table came from immunoSEQ multiplex PCR; TCRdb's copy has only in-frame clones and leaves some out. This sample has about 78,000 clones, with around four fifths found just once. The sequenced sample consisted of peripheral blood. These receptors were obtained from a human donor in a cohort sampled during active COVID-19.

The V call is TRBV11-2, the J call TRBJ1-6; D remains unclear. The CDR3 extends over 14 amino acids. Trimming removed 5 bases from V and 7 bases from J, with 12 bases in between. Per germline, CDR1 SGHAT and CDR2 FQNNGV. CDR3 protein: CASSPSAGNSPLHF. In DNA form, the CDR3 reads TGTGCCAGCAGCCCCTCTGCGGGAAATTCACCCCTCCACTTT.

The rearrangement links TRBV5-1 to TRBJ1-2; D is undetermined. V lost 0 bases to trimming and J lost 0 bases, with 12 bases between them. Germline values: CDR1 SGHRS, CDR2 YFSETQ. The CDR3 extends over 16 amino acids. DNA of the CDR3: TGCGCCAGCAGCTTGGCCGGGGTGGGAGCTAACTATGGCTACACCTTC. This encodes CASSLAGVGANYGYTF.

This clone was observed a single time. The chain employs TRBV7-8 and TRBJ2-2; the match to TRBD1 covers 7 bases. This CDR3 region has 16 residues. V gave up 5 bases and J gave up 2 bases; unmatched junction bases: 8. Per germline, CDR1 SGHVS and CDR2 FQNEAQ. Here the CDR3 reads CASSRGQPGNTGELFF. Here the CDR3 DNA reads TGTGCCAGCAGCAGGGGACAGCCGGGCAACACCGGGGAGCTGTTTTTT. Looking up the rest from reference TRBV7-8 and TRBJ2-2 gives the full variable domain: GAGVSQSPRYKVAKRGQDVALRCDPISGHVSLFWYQQALGQGPEFLTYFQNEAQLDKSGLPSDRFFAERPEGSVSTLKIQRTQQEDSAVYLCASSRGQPGNTGELFFGEGSRLTVL.

The CDR3: CASSTLGGGNTEAFF. DNA of the CDR3: TGCGCCAGCAGCACCCTCGGTGGTGGGAACACTGAAGCTTTCTTT. The J gene is TRBJ1-1, the V gene TRBV5-1; D is undetermined. CDR1 and CDR2 from the germline V gene are SGHRS and YFSETQ. This CDR3 is 15 amino acids long. V lost 4 bases and J lost 1, with 14 bases in between. Based on the CDR3 plus reference TRBV5-1 and TRBJ1-1, the full variable domain is KAGVTQTPRYLIKTRGQQVTLSCSPISGHRSVSWYQQTPGQGLQFLFEYFSETQRNKGNFPGRFSGRQFSNSRSEMNVSTLELGDSALYLCASSTLGGGNTEAFFGQGTRLTVV.

The chain links TRBV9 to TRBJ2-3, with TRBD2 matching over 13 bases. The trim removed 0 bases at V and 0 bases at J, leaving 7 bases unmatched. The CDR3 is made up of 19 amino acids. Germline V lookup: CDR1 SGDLS, CDR2 YYNGEE. The CDR3 DNA reads as TGTGCCAGCAGCGTAGGAGTCGGACTAGCGGGGGTCAGCACAGATACGCAGTATTTT. This codes for CASSVGVGLAGVSTDTQYF.

The V call is TRBV19, the J call TRBJ1-4, with TRBD1 identical over 9 bases. J was trimmed by 8 bases and V by 6 bases; bases with no gene match: 19. Germline values: CDR1 LNHDA, CDR2 SQIVND (reference sequence). The CDR3 is made up of 18 amino acids. CDR3 in amino acids: CASRTLGQGQGTGEKLFF. CDR3 in DNA: TGTGCCAGTAGGACGCTCGGACAGGGACAGGGAACAGGGGAAAAACTGTTTTTT.

V usage is TRBV29-1 and J usage is TRBJ1-1, with D perhaps TRBD1 (6 bases). V was pared by 7 bases and J by 5 bases, with 17 bases between. CDR1 and CDR2 (germline): SQVTM, ANQGSEA. CDR3 length equals 13 residues. The DNA for the CDR3 is TGCAGCGGACTCCCCACAGGGTGGACTGAAGCTTTCTTT. It codes for CSGLPTGWTEAFF.

This chain links TRBV2 with TRBJ1-5; perhaps TRBD1 as D (5 bases). This CDR3 is 15 amino acids long. The germline V gene has CDR1 SNHLY and CDR2 FYNNEI. The V gene lost 1 base and the J gene lost 6 bases, with 13 bases spanning the gap. The CDR3 DNA sequence: TGTGCCAGCAGTGAAGGTCCGGGGGTAAGTCAGCCCCAGCATTTT. This codes for CASSEGPGVSQPQHF.

V and J are TRBV10-2 and TRBJ2-7; weak D call: TRBD2 (7 bases). The germline CDR1 and CDR2 sequences are WSHSY and SAAADI. The V end was cut by 7 bases, the J end by 4 bases, with 11 bases between. CDR3 size: 12 residues. CDR3 bases: TGCGCCAGCACGCGGGGGCGGTACGAGCAGTACTTC. Translation: CASTRGRYEQYF.

The table lists this clone with a few counts. The chain carries TRBV9 and TRBJ2-1; tentative D call: TRBD2 (5 bases). V was pared by 3 bases and J by 8 bases, with 9 bases between. Germline assignment: CDR1 SGDLS and CDR2 YYNGEE. CDR3 size: 12 residues. CDR3 loop: CASSADFYEQFF. The CDR3 DNA reads TGTGCCAGCAGCGCGGACTTCTATGAGCAGTTCTTC. Filled out from reference TRBV9 and TRBJ2-1, the complete variable domain reads DSGVTQTPKHLITATGQRVTLRCSPRSGDLSVYWYQQSLDQGLQFLIQYYNGEERAKGNILERFSAQQFPDLHSELNLSSLELGDSALYFCASSADFYEQFFGPGTRLTVL.

The chain couples TRBV6-5 to TRBJ2-3; D perhaps matches TRBD2 (7 bases). V lost 0 bases, J lost 7 bases, and 17 bases lay in between. Germline CDR1 reads MNHEY; CDR2 reads SVGAGI. The CDR3 consists of 16 residues. In nucleotides, the CDR3 is TGTGCCAGCAGTTACTCGCCGGCGGGGGCGTACAATACGCAGTATTTT. This encodes CASSYSPAGAYNTQYF.

The chain couples TRBV6-1 to TRBJ2-7, with D possibly being TRBD1 (6 bases). V lost 1 base and J 5 bases, leaving 15 bases between the germline ends. The CDR3 loop spans 15 amino acids. The germline CDR1 and CDR2 sequences are MNHNS and SASEGT. Written as DNA, the CDR3 is TGTGCCAGCAGTGAAGAAAAAACAGGGCGACACGAGCAGTACTTC. Residues: CASSEEKTGRHEQYF.

This chain connects TRBV5-1 to TRBJ1-6; D gene unclear. Between the trimmed V and J ends, which lost 0 bases and 6 bases, there was a span of 10 bases. CDR3 length: 15 amino acids. Per germline, CDR1 SGHRS and CDR2 YFSETQ. This chain's CDR3 is CASSLAQQSNSPLHF. The CDR3 nucleotides are TGCGCCAGCAGCTTGGCCCAACAGAGTAATTCACCCCTCCACTTT.

Comments on this clone: A read error may account for a junction end that differs from germline. V and J are TRBV4-1 and TRBJ2-3; TRBD2 might be the D (6 bases). The CDR3 is made up of 13 amino acids. Per germline, CDR1 MGHRA and CDR2 YSYEKL. The CDR3: CASSVTSIDTQYF. CDR3 nucleotide sequence: TGCGCCAGCAGCGTAACTAGCATAGATACGCAGTATTTT.

J is TRBJ1-1 and V is TRBV9, with 9 positions matching TRBD1. Germline assignment: CDR1 SGDLS and CDR2 YYNGEE. V was clipped by 3 bases and J by 4 bases; unmatched bases: 7. The CDR3 is made up of 15 amino acids. The DNA of the CDR3 is TGTGCCAGCAGCGCCTCGACAGGGGGACTCACTGAAGCTTTCTTT. Amino acids: CASSASTGGLTEAFF.

This clone is a singleton in its sample. J is TRBJ1-3 and V is TRBV7-2; 8 positions agree with TRBD1. Germline CDR1 reads SGHTA; CDR2 reads FQGNSA. V shed 5 bases, J shed 2 bases, and the junction held 2 bases outside the gene matches. This CDR3 has 14 residues. The CDR3 region has the DNA TGTGCCAGCAGCCCACAGGGGGCTGGAAACACCATATATTTT. Its protein is CASSPQGAGNTIYF.

The CDR3 DNA is TGCGCCAGCAGCGCCGGGACTAGAACCTACAATGAGCAGTTCTTC. This sequence encodes CASSAGTRTYNEQFF. V gene TRBV5-1 combines with J gene TRBJ2-1, with TRBD2 matching over 8 bases. The CDR3 totals 15 residues. V was pared by 4 bases and J by 2 bases, with 5 bases of the junction left unmatched. CDR1 and CDR2 from the germline V gene are SGHRS and YFSETQ.

Only one count was recorded for this clone. The rearrangement uses TRBV7-2 and TRBJ1-6, with 12 bases lining up with TRBD1. The CDR3 totals 17 residues. Germline CDR1 and CDR2: SGHTA and FQGNSA. Trimming at V came to 5 bases and at J to 8 bases, leaving 10 bases not matched to a gene. The CDR3 protein is CASSPTRDRGPYSPLHF. For the CDR3, the DNA is TGTGCCAGCAGCCCGACCCGGGACAGGGGGCCTTATTCACCCCTCCACTTT.

The chain combines TRBV2 with TRBJ1-3; 8 bases align to TRBD1. V was pared by 5 bases and J by 4 bases, with 1 base of the junction left unmatched. CDR1 is SNHLY, CDR2 FYNNEI, per germline. This CDR3 has 13 residues. As DNA, the CDR3 is TGTGCCAGCAGTCGACAGGGGGGAAACACCATATATTTT. Translated: CASSRQGGNTIYF.

The V gene is TRBV12-3 or TRBV12-4, the J gene TRBJ1-1; possible D gene TRBD1, 5 bases. Between the trimmed V and J ends, which lost 6 bases and 5 bases, there was a span of 13 bases. This CDR3 spans 13 amino acids. The CDR3 DNA reads as TGTGCCAGCAGCCTCGGGGGGATGACTGAAGCTTTCTTT. This codes for CASSLGGMTEAFF.

A few counts support this clone. In DNA form, the CDR3 reads TGTGCCTGGAGTTCGGGGGTCGAGCAGTACTTC. It translates to CAWSSGVEQYF. The chain has TRBV30 and TRBJ2-7, with a weak D call TRBD2 (6 bases). Per the germline V gene, CDR1 is GTSNPN and CDR2 is SVGIG (reference sequence). V lost 2 bases and J lost 6, with 8 bases in between. CDR3 size: 11 residues.

V usage is TRBV2 and J usage is TRBJ2-7, with 11 bases identical to TRBD1. The CDR3 runs 15 residues. Unmatched junction bases numbered 5, after V lost 2 bases and J lost 5 bases. The germline V gene has CDR1 SNHLY and CDR2 FYNNEI. This CDR3 reads CASSESGTGGDEQYF. The CDR3 nucleotides are TGTGCCAGCAGTGAATCCGGGACAGGGGGGGACGAGCAGTACTTC.

This chain uses TRBV6-2 or TRBV6-3 with TRBJ1-4; unclear D gene. The V gene lost 5 bases and the J gene lost 3 bases, with 16 bases spanning the gap. Per germline, CDR1 MNHEY and CDR2 SVGEGT. The CDR3 consists of 16 residues. The CDR3 DNA is TGTGCCAGCAGTACCCGGTGGCCCGCGGCTAATGAAAAACTGTTTTTT. This sequence encodes CASSTRWPAANEKLFF.

This chain joins TRBV6-4 and TRBJ1-1; 8 positions match TRBD1. CDR1 and CDR2 (germline): MRHNA, SNTAGT. The CDR3 covers 13 residues. After removal of 6 bases from V and 4 bases from J, the junction contained 4 bases not matched to a gene. The CDR3 loop is CASSQTGATEAFF. For the CDR3, the DNA is TGTGCCAGCAGCCAGACAGGGGCCACTGAAGCTTTCTTT.